The 16 T cell receptor beta chains reported below all come from one sample, sequenced in a study of T-cell reconstitution after alpha-beta-depleted transplantation in children. Molecular barcoding with unique molecular identifiers was used for the TCRbeta library. MiXCR was run by TCRdb on the PCR reads, yielding one entry per CDR3 protein. The repertoire includes fewer than 350,000 distinct CDR3 sequences, roughly 10% of them detected once, and 20% to 25% sits in the top ten. This sample comprised peripheral blood, obtained 180 days after TCRalphabeta/CD19-depleted stem cell transplant. Receptor source: a male patient aged 2 to 10 who had a stem cell transplant for chronic granulomatous disease, so the T cells may come from the graft donor.

The chain joins TRBV12-3 or TRBV12-4 to TRBJ2-3; 9 nucleotides agree with TRBD2. After removal of 6 bases from V and 4 bases from J, the junction contained 8 bases not matched to a gene. CDR3 size: 15 residues. The CDR3 sequence is CASRSAGGPADTQYF. The DNA of the CDR3 is TGTGCCAGCAGGAGTGCGGGAGGGCCGGCAGATACGCAGTATTTT.

This clonotype was recorded many times. The chain has TRBV12-3 or TRBV12-4 and TRBJ1-6; no clear D. Trimming left V 3 bases short and J 0 bases short, with 3 bases between. This CDR3 comprises 14 residues. The CDR3 region has the DNA TGTGCCAGCAGTTTTAACTCCTATAATTCACCCCTCCACTTT. This encodes CASSFNSYNSPLHF.

This clonotype was detected once. V is TRBV28 and J is TRBJ2-5; weak D call: TRBD1 (5 bases). V was cut by 5 bases and J by 3 bases, with 19 bases left in between. This CDR3 region has 16 residues. CDR1 and CDR2 (germline): MDHEN, SYDVKM. The CDR3 is CASSPTYWGQEETQYF. The DNA for the CDR3 is TGTGCCAGCAGTCCCACCTATTGGGGCCAGGAAGAGACCCAGTACTTC.

At least ten counts were recorded for this clonotype. V gene TRBV9 combines with J gene TRBJ2-3; 11 bases align to TRBD2. V lost 0 bases and J lost 0; bases outside the gene matches: 6. Germline V gives CDR1 SGDLS, CDR2 YYNGEE. This CDR3 contains 18 residues. The CDR3 sequence: CASSVELAGASSTDTQYF. Written as DNA, the CDR3 is TGTGCCAGCAGCGTAGAACTAGCGGGGGCCTCTAGCACAGATACGCAGTATTTT. Full variable domain (remainder filled in from reference TRBV9 and TRBJ2-3): DSGVTQTPKHLITATGQRVTLRCSPRSGDLSVYWYQQSLDQGLQFLIQYYNGEERAKGNILERFSAQQFPDLHSELNLSSLELGDSALYFCASSVELAGASSTDTQYFGPGTRLTVL.

The sample holds many counts of this clonotype. The chain joins TRBV15 to TRBJ1-1; D is perhaps TRBD1 (5 bases). CDR3 length equals 16 residues. The germline V and J ends were trimmed by 0 bases and 1 base, with 12 bases remaining between them. Germline V gene data show CDR1 as LNHNV and CDR2 as YYDKDF (reference sequence). This CDR3 is CATSRDQGPSNTEAFF. Here the CDR3 DNA reads TGTGCCACCAGCAGAGACCAGGGACCTTCGAACACTGAAGCTTTCTTT.

This clonotype was picked up many times. V usage is TRBV7-9 and J usage is TRBJ2-3; TRBD1 or TRBD2 may be the D gene (5 bases each). The V end was cut by 7 bases, the J end by 6 bases, with 17 bases between. The CDR3 spans 14 residues. Per germline, CDR1 SEHNR and CDR2 FQNEAQ (reference sequence). The CDR3 coding sequence is TGTGCCAGCACCAATGGGGCTAGCCGGGATACGCAGTATTTT. This codes for CASTNGASRDTQYF.

In its sample, this clonotype was seen many times. This chain connects TRBV19 to TRBJ2-1; D might be TRBD1 (6 bases). Germline loops: CDR1 LNHDA, CDR2 SQIVND (reference sequence). CDR3 length: 17 amino acids. The V end was cut by 2 bases, the J end by 5 bases, with 19 bases between. The CDR3 is CASSILGAGATHNEQFF. For the CDR3, the DNA is TGTGCCAGTAGTATATTGGGAGCAGGGGCAACACACAATGAGCAGTTCTTC. Complete variable domain (other parts from reference TRBV19 and TRBJ2-1): DGGITQSPKYLFRKEGQNVTLSCEQNLNHDAMYWYRQDPGQGLRLIYYSQIVNDFQKGDIAEGYSVSREKKESFPLTVTSAQKNPTAFYLCASSILGAGATHNEQFFGPGTRLTVL.

This clonotype was counted many times. The rearrangement links TRBV12-3 or TRBV12-4 to TRBJ2-7; TRBD1 aligns across 9 bases. Trimming removed 7 bases from V and 8 bases from J; junction bases left unmatched: 21. The length of the CDR3 is 17 residues. The CDR3 nucleotides read TGTGCCAGCACCCTTAGGAGGGATTGGGACAGGGCTATCAAGCAGTACTTC. Residues: CASTLRRDWDRAIKQYF.

Only a few counts were recorded for this clonotype. The chain couples TRBV7-2 to TRBJ2-3; D remains unclear. Germline V lookup: CDR1 SGHTA, CDR2 FQGNSA. With 5 bases removed from V and 5 bases from J, the gap between germline ends came to 17 bases. The CDR3 has 15 residues. This CDR3 is CASSPVWGLGDTQYF. CDR3 coding DNA: TGTGCCAGCAGCCCTGTTTGGGGTCTGGGAGATACGCAGTATTTT.

This clonotype has at least ten counts. This chain uses TRBV29-1 with TRBJ2-1; TRBD1 matches 9 bases. The germline gives CDR1 SQVTM, CDR2 ANQGSEA. V was clipped by 3 bases and J by 2 bases; unmatched bases: 8. This CDR3 contains 16 residues. The CDR3 region has the DNA TGCAGCGTTGACCCAGGAGGGGACAGGGCCTACAATGAGCAGTTCTTC. Translating it yields CSVDPGGDRAYNEQFF.

The genes are TRBV11-1 and TRBJ2-7; 9 bases are a match to TRBD2. The V and J ends lost 5 bases and 2 bases, in that order; junction bases with no gene match: 10. In germline, CDR1 is SGHAT, CDR2 FQDESV (reference sequence). The CDR3 is 16 residues long. The CDR3 region is CASSPPQRGAPYEQYF. CDR3 coding DNA: TGTGCCAGCAGCCCCCCGCAGCGGGGGGCACCCTACGAGCAGTACTTC.

Ten or more counts support this clonotype. V is TRBV5-6 and J is TRBJ1-1; 7 bases are a match to TRBD1. J gave up 7 bases and V 5 bases, and 2 bases lay outside the gene matches. Looked up from germline, CDR1 is SGHDT and CDR2 is YYEEEE. The CDR3 loop spans 11 amino acids. The CDR3 region is CASRQGSEAFF. The CDR3 nucleotides read TGTGCCAGCAGACAGGGGAGTGAAGCTTTCTTT.

This clonotype was counted at least ten times. The V gene is TRBV7-2, the J gene TRBJ2-2, with 9 bases that match TRBD2. Germline CDR1 reads SGHTA; CDR2 reads FQGNSA. The ends lost 8 bases at V and 4 bases at J; junction bases unmatched: 8. CDR3 length: 15 amino acids. The CDR3 protein is CASSRAGGFTGELFF. As DNA, the CDR3 is TGTGCCAGCTCACGGGCGGGGGGGTTCACCGGGGAGCTGTTTTTT.

This clonotype has a count of ten or more. The chain is built from TRBV9 and TRBJ2-1; D uncertain. V was cut by 0 bases and J by 5 bases, with 6 bases left in between. The germline V gene encodes CDR1 SGDLS and CDR2 YYNGEE. This CDR3 is built from 13 residues. For the CDR3, the DNA is TGTGCCAGCAGCGTAGGCCTAAACAATGAGCAGTTCTTC. It translates to CASSVGLNNEQFF.

This clonotype came up many times. The gene calls are TRBV7-9 and TRBJ1-2; possible D gene TRBD1, 5 bases. Germline loops: CDR1 SEHNR, CDR2 FQNEAQ (reference sequence). Trimming removed 4 bases from V and 3 bases from J, with 15 bases in between. The CDR3 loop spans 15 amino acids. CDR3 bases: TGTGCCAGCAGCTCCTTCTCCGGGACCTACTATGGCTACACCTTC. This gives the protein CASSSFSGTYYGYTF.

At least ten counts were recorded for this clonotype. The chain has TRBV11-1 and TRBJ2-1; no definite D call. The CDR3 is 15 residues long. Trimming shortened V by 0 bases and J by 7 bases, and 13 bases separated the two germline ends. Germline values: CDR1 SGHAT, CDR2 FQDESV (reference sequence). The CDR3, as DNA: TGTGCCAGCAGCTTAGCCCTACTCCCTCTAAATGAGCAGTTCTTC. Protein: CASSLALLPLNEQFF.